Below are 13 T cell receptor beta chains sequenced from a single sample in a study of T-cell memory formation after mild COVID-19. One entry per CDR3 protein, called by TCRdb with MiXCR from the 5' RACE reads. The data contain approximately 290,000 distinct CDR3 sequences, about 16% of them seen just once; the ten biggest clones take up 22%. Sequenced sample: PBMCs or a T cell subset sorted from them (not recorded which). Every receptor here comes from a man aged 18 to 29 who had mild COVID-19 (a few samples of this study predate the infection). Cell type and time point are not known.

In this sample, this clonotype turned up many times. The chain links TRBV7-2 to TRBJ2-7; D is uncertain. Germline CDR1 reads SGHTA; CDR2 reads FQGNSA. CDR3 size: 14 residues. V gave up 1 base and J gave up 7 bases, with 14 bases separating them. The CDR3 DNA reads as TGTGCCAGCAGCTTAGGGGCAGGTCCTTGGGAGCAGTACGTC. It codes for CASSLGAGPWEQYV.

V is TRBV5-1 and J is TRBJ2-5, with TRBD2 identical over 12 bases. The germline gives CDR1 SGHRS, CDR2 YFSETQ. This CDR3 has 14 residues. V gave up 6 bases and J gave up 7 bases; unmatched junction bases: 7. For the CDR3, the DNA is TGCGCCAGCACCCTGACTAGCGGGGGAGGGACCCAGTACTTC. Amino acid sequence: CASTLTSGGGTQYF.

This clonotype appeared a few times. The genes are TRBV29-1 and TRBJ2-1; 11 bases agree with TRBD2. Germline CDR1 is SQVTM and CDR2 is ANQGSEA. The CDR3 totals 14 residues. The V gene end was trimmed by 7 bases and the J gene end by 4 bases; junction bases not matched to a gene: 6. The CDR3 is CSGRLAGGYNEQFF. Here the CDR3 DNA reads TGCAGCGGGAGGCTAGCGGGGGGATACAATGAGCAGTTCTTC.

This chain joins TRBV12-3 or TRBV12-4 and TRBJ1-2; D might be TRBD1 (6 bases). The CDR3 has 14 residues. Trimming took off 2 bases at V and 7 bases at J, with 14 bases between the two ends. The CDR3 is CASSLSGALSGYTF. CDR3 bases: TGTGCCAGCAGTTTATCGGGGGCGTTAAGTGGCTACACCTTC.

Only a few counts were recorded for this clonotype. The chain links TRBV13 to TRBJ1-6, with D possibly matching TRBD1 (6 bases). This CDR3 is 16 amino acids long. Trimming removed 4 bases from V and 8 bases from J, with 18 bases in between. The germline V gene has CDR1 PRHDT and CDR2 FYEKMQ (reference sequence). The CDR3 DNA is TGTGCCAGCAGCTCGAGACCGGACAGTCCATATTCACCCCTCCACTTT. Translating gives CASSSRPDSPYSPLHF. Filled out from reference TRBV13 and TRBJ1-6, the complete variable domain reads AAGVIQSPRHLIKEKRETATLKCYPIPRHDTVYWYQQGPGQDPQFLISFYEKMQSDKGSIPDRFSAQQFSDYHSELNMSSLELGDSALYFCASSSRPDSPYSPLHFGNGTRLTVT.

Note on this clonotype: This sequence may be a read error, since a much larger clone differs from it by one base. This rearrangement joins TRBV5-1 to TRBJ1-4, with D unresolved. CDR3 length: 15 residues. CDR1 is SGHRS, CDR2 YFSETQ, per germline. CDR3 in amino acids: CASSLIKKRVEKLVF. As DNA, the CDR3 is TGCGCCAGCAGCTTGATCAAGAAGAGAGTTGAAAAACTGGTTTTT.

This clonotype was picked up a small number of times. The V gene is TRBV7-2, the J gene TRBJ2-2; TRBD1 aligns across 10 bases. CDR3 length: 14 amino acids. CDR1 and CDR2 (germline): SGHTA, FQGNSA. V lost 5 bases, J lost 7 bases, and 4 bases stayed unmatched. The DNA for the CDR3 is TGTGCCAGCAGCCCGACAGGGGGCCACGGGGAGCTGTTTTTT. This translates into CASSPTGGHGELFF.

This clonotype was observed at least ten times. This sequence joins TRBV7-9 and TRBJ2-5; D uncertain. Trimming took 6 bases from V and 5 from J, leaving 4 bases between them. Per the germline V gene, CDR1 is SEHNR and CDR2 is FQNEAQ (reference sequence). CDR3 length: 10 residues. In DNA, the CDR3 is TGTGCCAGCAGGGGTGAGACCCAGTACTTC. Translating it yields CASRGETQYF. The full variable domain, with the rest looked up from reference TRBV7-9 and TRBJ2-5, is DTGVSQNPRHKITKRGQNVTFRCDPISEHNRLYWYRQTLGQGPEFLTYFQNEAQLEKSRLLSDRFSAERPKGSFSTLEIQRTEQGDSAMYLCASRGETQYFGPGTRLLVL.

This clonotype was detected a few times. The J gene is TRBJ1-5, the V gene TRBV20-1; D is uncertain. From germline, CDR1 is DFQATT and CDR2 SNEGSKA (reference sequence). Deletions cut 7 bases from V and 3 bases from J, with 16 bases between. The CDR3 totals 14 residues. CDR3 DNA sequence: TGCAGTGACTATCCCCGGGAGTACAATCAGCCCCAGCATTTT. Translation: CSDYPREYNQPQHF.

The J gene is TRBJ1-2, the V gene TRBV7-2; D remains unclear. Germline assignment: CDR1 SGHTA and CDR2 FQGNSA. Trimming took off 3 bases at V and 3 bases at J, with 11 bases between the two ends. The CDR3 runs 14 residues. In DNA form, the CDR3 reads TGTGCCAGCAGCTTCTCCCAGTATTACTATGGCTACACCTTC. This translates into CASSFSQYYYGYTF.

The chain has TRBV7-2 and TRBJ1-6; D gene unclear. In germline, CDR1 is SGHTA, CDR2 FQGNSA. The ends were cut back, 4 bases at V and 8 bases at J, with 30 bases in the middle. The CDR3 spans 20 residues. The CDR3 here is CASSSHPRETERVGDSPLHF. The CDR3 region has the DNA TGTGCCAGCAGCTCCCACCCCCGGGAGACGGAGAGAGTGGGTGATTCACCCCTCCACTTT. The full variable domain, completed using reference TRBV7-2 and TRBJ1-6, is GAGVSQSPSNKVTEKGKDVELRCDPISGHTALYWYRQSLGQGLEFLIYFQGNSAPDKSGLPSDRFSAERTGGSVSTLTIQRTQQEDSAVYLCASSSHPRETERVGDSPLHFGNGTRLTVT.

This clonotype was observed a few times. The genes are TRBV5-1 and TRBJ2-3; D may match TRBD1 or TRBD2 (5 bases each). The CDR3 is 16 amino acids. Trimming left V 0 bases short and J 2 bases short, with 13 bases between. Germline assignment: CDR1 SGHRS and CDR2 YFSETQ. The DNA for the CDR3 is TGCGCCAGCAGCTTGGGTAGGGGAGACCCCACAGATACGCAGTATTTT. The encoded protein is CASSLGRGDPTDTQYF. The variable domain in full, completed from reference TRBV5-1 and TRBJ2-3, reads KAGVTQTPRYLIKTRGQQVTLSCSPISGHRSVSWYQQTPGQGLQFLFEYFSETQRNKGNFPGRFSGRQFSNSRSEMNVSTLELGDSALYLCASSLGRGDPTDTQYFGPGTRLTVL.

This clonotype turned up a few times. The chain has TRBV4-2 and TRBJ2-7; 11 bases agree with TRBD2. Per the germline V gene, CDR1 is LGHNA and CDR2 is YNFKEQ. With 2 bases clipped from V and 3 bases from J, the junction kept 3 bases outside the gene matches. The CDR3 is made up of 15 amino acids. CDR3: CASSQLAGGRYEQYF. CDR3 in DNA: TGTGCCAGCAGCCAACTAGCGGGGGGACGCTACGAGCAGTACTTC.